This section outlines one TCR beta chain sequence together with its context. The antigen it recognizes is unknown. No quality values exist for individual bases; no much larger clone is one base distant. The data were obtained in a study of blood T cell repertoires in COVID-19 (dated by TCRdb to between 2020 and 2021). In the study overall: Samples from collaborators originated in the United States, Italy and Spain and spanned both the acute and convalescent phases of COVID-19. Where available, HLA class I and class II types were taken from metadata supplied by the sample provider and were not determined by assay-based typing. The sample metadata nearly always contained a de-identified subject ID, COVID-19 status, age in years and sex. The material from the prospective study consisted of cDNA or gDNA derived from T cells, B-cell-depleted T cells, or PBMCs. The repertoires were made available in a free public database intended to serve as a resource for research on the immune response to SARS-CoV-2. Samples were obtained from the ongoing ImmuneRACE study (first 160 participants) and from some 1,300 subjects provided by 6 global collaborators. The dataset comprised deeply sampled blood TCRbeta repertoires from subjects exposed to, actively infected with, or recovered from COVID-19.

TCRbeta CDR3 regions were amplified from genomic DNA by means of the immunoSEQ Assay, a bias-controlled multiplex PCR. Concerning the study's data processing: Within the assay, amplification of reference gene primers was used to estimate how many nucleated cells each sample contained. Sequence reads were collapsed and filtered to measure the absolute abundance of every unique TCRbeta CDR3 rearrangement. For each sample, productive Simpson clonality was calculated by taking the square root of Simpson's diversity index across productive rearrangements. Sourced from immuneACCESS, this table was stored by TCRdb with only in-frame sequences that have V and J called. A share of the clones is absent; for the studies checked, an unresolved V gene accounts for under half, and the remainder has no known explanation. V and J calls and clone size are copied from that table; D and trimming were computed from the DNA. The sample table lists about 230,000 clones, approximately 83% of them with a count of one. Around 27% of the sample belongs to the ten largest clones.

Here is what the overall study found, with its caveats: The quantity of clinical and demographic metadata differed by source and by participant and was supplied without curation.

Collaborating institutions collected whole blood in K2EDTA tubes following their own protocols. For TCRbeta analysis, collaborator samples were shipped as frozen whole blood, as isolated PBMCs, or as DNA extracted from either sample type. Material for sequencing was peripheral blood. The source is a man aged 40-55 years with acute or convalescent COVID-19.

CDR3 reads: CAWNTVNTEAFF. The DNA sequence reads TGTGCCTGGAATACGGTGAACACTGAAGCTTTCTTT. The rearrangement combines TRBV30 with TRBJ1-1; the D gene cannot be named for sure. At the junction V is shortened by 4 bases and J by 0 bases, with 6 bases in between. CDR1 and CDR2, looked up from the germline V gene (reference sequence), are GTSNPN and SVGIG. The CDR3 sequence holds 12 residues, the cysteine and phenylalanine included. Only CDR3 DNA is held: 36 bases, read in frame from base 1.